This record covers a single T cell receptor (beta chain). Its matching antigen is unknown. This sample was taken from a study of CD8 T cells in ankylosing spondylitis. TCRdb used MiXCR to reprocess the 5' RACE reads, holding one entry per CDR3 protein. The sample gives approximately 300,000 distinct CDR3 sequences, roughly 8% of which show up once; approximately 15% is in the top ten. V was cut by 2 bases and J by 13 bases, with 12 bases left in between. There are 13 residues in the CDR3. Germline V gives CDR1 MNHEY, CDR2 SMNVEV (reference sequence). Whole-study findings and limits: Disease-linked clones reportedly showed significant enrichment in matched ankylosing spondylitis synovial fluid. Peripheral blood held disease-linked clones only at relatively low frequency, and these were CD8+. Blood of patients with ankylosing spondylitis appeared to be characterized by a TCR beta motif of several highly homologous variants. Some motif variants were previously reported in reactive arthritis synovial fluid and blood.

This TCR was recovered from a male donor with ankylosing spondylitis. The sequenced sample was blood, either unsorted or a sorted T cell fraction (not recorded which). The chain couples TRBV27 to TRBJ1-6, with D perhaps matching TRBD1 (5 bases). The CDR3 reads CASSLVDRGPLHF. CDR3 DNA: TGTGCCAGCAGTTTAGTCGATCGGGGGCCCCTCCACTTT.